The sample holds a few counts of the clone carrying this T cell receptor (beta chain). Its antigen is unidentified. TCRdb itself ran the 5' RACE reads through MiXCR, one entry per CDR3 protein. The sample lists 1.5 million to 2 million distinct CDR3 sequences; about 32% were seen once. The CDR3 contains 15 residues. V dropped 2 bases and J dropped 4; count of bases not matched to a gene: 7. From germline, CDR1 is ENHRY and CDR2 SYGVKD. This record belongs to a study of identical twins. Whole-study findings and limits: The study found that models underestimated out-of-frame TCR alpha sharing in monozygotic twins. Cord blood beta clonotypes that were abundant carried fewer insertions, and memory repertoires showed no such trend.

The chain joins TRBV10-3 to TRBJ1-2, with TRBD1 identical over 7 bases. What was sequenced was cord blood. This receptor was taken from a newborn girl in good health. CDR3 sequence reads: CAISEEIRDSYGYTF. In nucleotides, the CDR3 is TGTGCCATCAGTGAGGAGATAAGGGACAGCTATGGCTACACCTTC.